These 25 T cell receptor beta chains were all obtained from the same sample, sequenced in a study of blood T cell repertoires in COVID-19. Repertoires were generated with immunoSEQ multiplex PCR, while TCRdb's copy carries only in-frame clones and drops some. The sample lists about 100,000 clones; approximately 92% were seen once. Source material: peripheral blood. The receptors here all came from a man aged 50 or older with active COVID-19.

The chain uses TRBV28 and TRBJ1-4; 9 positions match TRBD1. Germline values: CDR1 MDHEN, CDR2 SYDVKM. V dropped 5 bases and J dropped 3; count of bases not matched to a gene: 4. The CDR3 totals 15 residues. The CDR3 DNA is TGTGCCAGCAGTAGGAGGACAGGGGCTAATGAAAAACTGTTTTTT. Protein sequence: CASSRRTGANEKLFF. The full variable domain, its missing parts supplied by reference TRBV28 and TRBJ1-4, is DVKVTQSSRYLVKRTGEKVFLECVQDMDHENMFWYRQDPGLGLRLIYFSYDVKMKEKGDIPEGYSVSREKKERFSLILESASTNQTSMYLCASSRRTGANEKLFFGSGTQLSVL.

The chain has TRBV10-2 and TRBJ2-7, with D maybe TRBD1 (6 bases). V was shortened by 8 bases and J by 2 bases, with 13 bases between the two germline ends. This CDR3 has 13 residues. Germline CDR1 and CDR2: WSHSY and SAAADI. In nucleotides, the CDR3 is TGCGCCAGCGCCCATGGGGGCCCCTACGAGCAGTACTTC. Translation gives CASAHGGPYEQYF.

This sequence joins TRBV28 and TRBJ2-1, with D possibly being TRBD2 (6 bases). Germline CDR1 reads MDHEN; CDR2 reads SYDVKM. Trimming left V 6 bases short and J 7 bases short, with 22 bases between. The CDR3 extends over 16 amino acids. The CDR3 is CASSSLERGGVNEQFF. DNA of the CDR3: TGTGCCAGCAGCTCCCTTGAGCGAGGAGGGGTGAATGAGCAGTTCTTC.

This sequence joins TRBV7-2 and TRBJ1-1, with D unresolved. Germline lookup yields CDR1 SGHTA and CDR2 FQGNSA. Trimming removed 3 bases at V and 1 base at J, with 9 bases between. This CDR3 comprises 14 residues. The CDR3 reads CASSFRAGNTEAFF. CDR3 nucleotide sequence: TGTGCCAGCAGCTTTAGGGCGGGGAACACTGAAGCTTTCTTT.

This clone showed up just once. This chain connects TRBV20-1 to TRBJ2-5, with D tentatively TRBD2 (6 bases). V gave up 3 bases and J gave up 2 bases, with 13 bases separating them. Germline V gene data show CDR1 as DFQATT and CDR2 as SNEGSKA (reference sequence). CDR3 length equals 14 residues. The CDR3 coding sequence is TGCAGTGCTAGTAGTGCGGGGAGGCAAGAGACCCAGTACTTC. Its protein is CSASSAGRQETQYF.

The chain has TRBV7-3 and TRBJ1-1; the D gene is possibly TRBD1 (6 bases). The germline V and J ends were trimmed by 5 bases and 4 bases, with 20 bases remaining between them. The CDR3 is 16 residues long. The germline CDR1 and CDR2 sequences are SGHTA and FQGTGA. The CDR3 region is CASSPYRTPRGTEAFF. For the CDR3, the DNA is TGTGCCAGCAGCCCATATAGGACTCCCAGGGGCACTGAAGCTTTCTTT.

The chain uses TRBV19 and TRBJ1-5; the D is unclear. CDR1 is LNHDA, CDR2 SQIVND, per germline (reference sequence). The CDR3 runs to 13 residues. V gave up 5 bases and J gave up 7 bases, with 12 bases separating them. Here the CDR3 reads CASSSQAEQPQHF. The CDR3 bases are TGTGCCAGTAGTTCCCAGGCTGAGCAGCCCCAGCATTTT. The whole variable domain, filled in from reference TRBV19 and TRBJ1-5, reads DGGITQSPKYLFRKEGQNVTLSCEQNLNHDAMYWYRQDPGQGLRLIYYSQIVNDFQKGDIAEGYSVSREKKESFPLTVTSAQKNPTAFYLCASSSQAEQPQHFGDGTRLSIL.

The CDR3 sequence is CASSVASSGFYNEQFF. In DNA form, the CDR3 reads TGTGCCAGCAGCGTAGCCTCTAGCGGATTCTACAATGAGCAGTTCTTC. The rearrangement joins TRBV9 to TRBJ2-1, with TRBD2 matching 7 bases. The ends lost 0 bases at V and 3 bases at J; junction bases unmatched: 6. CDR1 and CDR2 from the germline V gene are SGDLS and YYNGEE. This CDR3 spans 16 amino acids.

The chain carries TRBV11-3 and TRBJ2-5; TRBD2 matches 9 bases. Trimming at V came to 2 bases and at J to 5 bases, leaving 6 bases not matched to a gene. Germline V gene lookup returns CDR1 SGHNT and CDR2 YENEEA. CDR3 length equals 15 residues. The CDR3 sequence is CASSLSSGNAETQYF. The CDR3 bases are TGTGCCAGCAGCTTATCTAGCGGGAACGCCGAGACCCAGTACTTC.

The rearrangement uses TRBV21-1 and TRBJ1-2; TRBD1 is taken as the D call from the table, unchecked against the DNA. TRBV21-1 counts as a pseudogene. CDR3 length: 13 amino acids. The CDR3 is CASSKARDGGYTF. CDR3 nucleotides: TGTGCCAGCAGCAAAGCCAGGGATGGCGGCTACACCTTC.

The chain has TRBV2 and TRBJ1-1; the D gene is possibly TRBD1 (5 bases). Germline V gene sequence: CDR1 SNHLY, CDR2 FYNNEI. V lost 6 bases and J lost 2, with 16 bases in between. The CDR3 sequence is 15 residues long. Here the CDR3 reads CASSQRGLINTEAFF. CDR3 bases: TGTGCCAGCAGCCAGCGGGGCCTTATTAACACTGAAGCTTTCTTT.

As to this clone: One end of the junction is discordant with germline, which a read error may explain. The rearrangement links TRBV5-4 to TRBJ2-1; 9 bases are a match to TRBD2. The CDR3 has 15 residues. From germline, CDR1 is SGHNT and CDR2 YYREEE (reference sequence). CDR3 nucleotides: TGTACCAGCAGCTTGGGGTTAGCGGGAGACAATGAGCAGTTCTTC. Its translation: CTSSLGLAGDNEQFF.

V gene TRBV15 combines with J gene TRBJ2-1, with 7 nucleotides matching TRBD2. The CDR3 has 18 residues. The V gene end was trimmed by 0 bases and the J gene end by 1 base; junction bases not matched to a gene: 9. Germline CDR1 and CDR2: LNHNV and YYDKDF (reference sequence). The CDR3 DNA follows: TGTGCCACCAGCAGAGATCGAGGAGGGAGGGCGTCCTACAATGAGCAGTTCTTC. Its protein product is CATSRDRGGRASYNEQFF.

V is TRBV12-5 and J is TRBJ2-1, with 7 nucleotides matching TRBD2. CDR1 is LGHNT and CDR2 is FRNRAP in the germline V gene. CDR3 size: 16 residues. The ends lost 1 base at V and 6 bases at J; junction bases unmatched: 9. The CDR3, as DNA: TGTGCTAGTGGTTTGGGGTTATTGGGCGGGAGCAATGAGCAGTTCTTC. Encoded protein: CASGLGLLGGSNEQFF.

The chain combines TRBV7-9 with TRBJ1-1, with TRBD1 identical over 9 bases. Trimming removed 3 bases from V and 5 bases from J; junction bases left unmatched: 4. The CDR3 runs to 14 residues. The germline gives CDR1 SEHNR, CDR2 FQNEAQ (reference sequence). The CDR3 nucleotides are TGTGCCAGCAGCTTGATGGGACAGGGAACTGAAGCTTTCTTT. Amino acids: CASSLMGQGTEAFF. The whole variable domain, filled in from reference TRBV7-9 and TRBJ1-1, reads DTGVSQNPRHKITKRGQNVTFRCDPISEHNRLYWYRQTLGQGPEFLTYFQNEAQLEKSRLLSDRFSAERPKGSFSTLEIQRTEQGDSAMYLCASSLMGQGTEAFFGQGTRLTVV.

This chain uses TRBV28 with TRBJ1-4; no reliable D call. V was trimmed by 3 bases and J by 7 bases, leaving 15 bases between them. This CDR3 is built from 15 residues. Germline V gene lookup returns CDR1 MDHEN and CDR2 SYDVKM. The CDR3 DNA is TGTGCCAGCAGTTTGCGGAGTTTTTCGAGTGAAAAACTGTTTTTT. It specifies CASSLRSFSSEKLFF.

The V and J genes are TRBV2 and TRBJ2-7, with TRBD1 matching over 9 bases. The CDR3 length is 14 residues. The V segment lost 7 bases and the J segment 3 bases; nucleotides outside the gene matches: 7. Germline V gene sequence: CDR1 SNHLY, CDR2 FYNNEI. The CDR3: CASILGQGNYEQYF. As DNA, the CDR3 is TGTGCCAGCATATTGGGACAGGGAAACTACGAGCAGTACTTC.

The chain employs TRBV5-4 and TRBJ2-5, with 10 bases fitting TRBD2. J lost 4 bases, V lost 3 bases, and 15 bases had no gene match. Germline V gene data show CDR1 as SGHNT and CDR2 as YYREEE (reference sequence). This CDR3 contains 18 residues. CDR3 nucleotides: TGTGCCAGCAGCTCGCGGAGTGGTAGCGGGAGGTATATAGAGACCCAGTACTTC. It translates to CASSSRSGSGRYIETQYF.

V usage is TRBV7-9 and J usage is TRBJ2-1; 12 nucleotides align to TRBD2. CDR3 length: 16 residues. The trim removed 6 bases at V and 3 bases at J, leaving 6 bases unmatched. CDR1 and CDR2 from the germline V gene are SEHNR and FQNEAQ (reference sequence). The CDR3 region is CASSQTSGRFYNEQFF. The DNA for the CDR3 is TGTGCCAGCAGTCAGACTAGCGGGAGATTCTACAATGAGCAGTTCTTC.

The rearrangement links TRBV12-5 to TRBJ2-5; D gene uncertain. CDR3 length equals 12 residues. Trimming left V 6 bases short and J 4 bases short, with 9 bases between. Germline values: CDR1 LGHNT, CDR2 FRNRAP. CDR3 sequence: CASGEALETQYF. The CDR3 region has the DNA TGTGCTAGTGGCGAAGCTTTAGAGACCCAGTACTTC.

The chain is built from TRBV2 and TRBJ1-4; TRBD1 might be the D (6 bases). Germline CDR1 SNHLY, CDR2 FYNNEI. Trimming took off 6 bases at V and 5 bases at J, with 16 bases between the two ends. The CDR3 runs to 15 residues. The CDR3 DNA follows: TGTGCCAGCAGGAGTACAGGGAGCCAGAATGAAAAACTGTTTTTT. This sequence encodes CASRSTGSQNEKLFF.

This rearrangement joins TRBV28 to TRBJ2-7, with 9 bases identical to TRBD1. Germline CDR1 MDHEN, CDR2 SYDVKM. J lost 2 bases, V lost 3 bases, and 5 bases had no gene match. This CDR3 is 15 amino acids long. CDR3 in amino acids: CASSLGQGKAYEQYF. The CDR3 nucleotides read TGTGCCAGCAGTTTGGGACAGGGAAAAGCCTACGAGCAGTACTTC.

CDR3 in DNA: TGTGCCAGTAGTCCAGGGACACTCGGACCCTTGGATGAGCAGTTCTTC. Translated: CASSPGTLGPLDEQFF. This sequence joins TRBV19 and TRBJ2-1; tentative D call: TRBD1 (6 bases). V was clipped by 5 bases and J by 8 bases, with 22 bases between them. Looked up from germline, CDR1 is LNHDA and CDR2 is SQIVND (reference sequence). This CDR3 is built from 16 residues.

In DNA, the CDR3 is TGTGCCAGCAGTCCCGGGAAATACAATGAGCAGTTCTTC. It translates to CASSPGKYNEQFF. The genes are TRBV2 and TRBJ2-1, with D possibly matching TRBD2 (5 bases). With 5 bases removed from V and 4 bases from J, the gap between germline ends came to 9 bases. Germline V gives CDR1 SNHLY, CDR2 FYNNEI. This CDR3 region has 13 residues.

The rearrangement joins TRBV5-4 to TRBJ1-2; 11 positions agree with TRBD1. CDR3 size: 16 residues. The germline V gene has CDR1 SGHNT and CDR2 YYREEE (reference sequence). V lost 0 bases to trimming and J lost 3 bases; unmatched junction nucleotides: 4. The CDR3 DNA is TGTGCCAGCAGCTTGGTAGGGACAGGGGGGGACTATGGCTACACCTTC. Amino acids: CASSLVGTGGDYGYTF.